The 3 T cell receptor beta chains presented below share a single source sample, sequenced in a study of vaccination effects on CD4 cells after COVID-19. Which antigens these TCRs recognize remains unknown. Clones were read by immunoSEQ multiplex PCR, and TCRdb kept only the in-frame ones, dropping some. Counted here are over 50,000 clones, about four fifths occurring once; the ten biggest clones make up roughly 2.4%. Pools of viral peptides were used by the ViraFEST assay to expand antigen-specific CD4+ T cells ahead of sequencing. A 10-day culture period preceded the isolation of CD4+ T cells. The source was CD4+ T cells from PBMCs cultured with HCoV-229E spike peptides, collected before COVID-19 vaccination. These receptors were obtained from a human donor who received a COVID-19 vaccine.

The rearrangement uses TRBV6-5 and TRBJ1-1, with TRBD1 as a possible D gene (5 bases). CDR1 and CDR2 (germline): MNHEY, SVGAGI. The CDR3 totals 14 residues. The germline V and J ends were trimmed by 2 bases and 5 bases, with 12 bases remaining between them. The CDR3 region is CASSYRGEGTEAFF. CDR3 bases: TGTGCCAGCAGTTACAGGGGTGAGGGGACTGAAGCTTTCTTT.

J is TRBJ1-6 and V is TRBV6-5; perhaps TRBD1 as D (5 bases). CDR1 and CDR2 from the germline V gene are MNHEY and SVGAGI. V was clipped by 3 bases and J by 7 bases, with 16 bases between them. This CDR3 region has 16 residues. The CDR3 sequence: CASSYSLSGGNSPLHF. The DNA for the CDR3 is TGTGCCAGCAGTTATTCTCTTTCCGGGGGGAATTCACCCCTCCACTTT.

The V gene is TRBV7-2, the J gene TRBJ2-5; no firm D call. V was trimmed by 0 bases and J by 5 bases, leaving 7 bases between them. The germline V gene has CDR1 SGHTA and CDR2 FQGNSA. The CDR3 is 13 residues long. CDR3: CASSLALGETQYF. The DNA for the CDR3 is TGTGCCAGCAGCTTAGCGCTGGGGGAGACCCAGTACTTC.